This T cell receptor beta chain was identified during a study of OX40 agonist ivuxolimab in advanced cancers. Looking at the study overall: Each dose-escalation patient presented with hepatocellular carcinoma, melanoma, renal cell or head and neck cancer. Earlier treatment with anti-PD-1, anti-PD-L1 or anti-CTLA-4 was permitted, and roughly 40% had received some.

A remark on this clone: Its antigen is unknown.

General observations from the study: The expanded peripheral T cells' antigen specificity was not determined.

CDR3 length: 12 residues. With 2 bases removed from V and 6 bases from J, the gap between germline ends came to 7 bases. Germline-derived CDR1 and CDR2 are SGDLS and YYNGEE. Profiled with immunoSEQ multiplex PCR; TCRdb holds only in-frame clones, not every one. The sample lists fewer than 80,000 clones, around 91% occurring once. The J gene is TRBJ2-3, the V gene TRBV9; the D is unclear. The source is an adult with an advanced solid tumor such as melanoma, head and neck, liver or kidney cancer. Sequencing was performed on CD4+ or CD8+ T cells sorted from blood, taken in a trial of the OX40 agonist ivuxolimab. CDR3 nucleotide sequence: TGTGCCAGCAGCGTTTCCTCCGATACGCAGTATTTT. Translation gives CASSVSSDTQYF.